Below are 18 T cell receptor beta chains sequenced from a single sample in a study of vaccination effects on CD4 cells after COVID-19. Sequencing used immunoSEQ multiplex PCR; TCRdb keeps in-frame clones, though not all of them. The sample includes about 72,000 clones, 70% to 90% seen only once; the top ten take 0.95% to 1.5%. Antigen-specific CD4+ T cells were expanded (with viral peptide pools) by the ViraFEST assay ahead of sequencing. Cultured cells yielded isolated CD4+ T cells after 10 days. All study participants received two doses of BNT162b2 or mRNA-1273 vaccine. These receptors' targets are unknown. Sample: CD4+ T cells from PBMCs cultured with HCoV-229E spike peptides, taken after COVID-19 vaccination. The receptors were sampled from a human donor who received a COVID-19 vaccine.

The chain employs TRBV29-1 and TRBJ1-2; TRBD1 matches at 7 bases. The V gene end was trimmed by 7 bases and the J gene end by 6 bases; junction bases not matched to a gene: 11. The V gene's germline CDR1 is SQVTM and CDR2 ANQGSEA. There are 13 residues in the CDR3. The DNA of the CDR3 is TGCAGCGCCACAGGGGTTTGGGTTGATGGCTACACCTTC. It specifies CSATGVWVDGYTF.

J is TRBJ1-5 and V is TRBV6-6, with D maybe TRBD1 (5 bases). Trimming removed 7 bases from V and 0 bases from J, with 16 bases in between. The germline V gene has CDR1 MNHNY and CDR2 SVGAGI (reference sequence). The length of the CDR3 is 16 residues. CDR3 nucleotide sequence: TGTGCCAGCACTGCACATGGGGGGAATAGCAATCAGCCCCAGCATTTT. Translated: CASTAHGGNSNQPQHF.

This clone was observed a few times. The gene calls are TRBV29-1 and TRBJ1-4; D is uncertain. V gave up 5 bases and J gave up 4 bases, with 2 bases separating them. Looked up from germline, CDR1 is SQVTM and CDR2 is ANQGSEA. This CDR3 comprises 10 residues. The CDR3 region has the DNA TGCAGCGTTTATAATGAAAAACTGTTTTTT. Protein sequence: CSVYNEKLFF. Full variable domain (missing parts from reference TRBV29-1 and TRBJ1-4): SAVISQKPSRDICQRGTSLTIQCQVDSQVTMMFWYRQQPGQSLTLIATANQGSEATYESGFVIDKFPISRPNLTFSTLTVSNMSPEDSSIYLCSVYNEKLFFGSGTQLSVL.

This clone was found a few times. V usage is TRBV5-1 and J usage is TRBJ1-2, with 10 bases matching TRBD1. The CDR3 is 15 amino acids. Germline V gene sequence: CDR1 SGHRS, CDR2 YFSETQ. V lost 4 bases to trimming and J lost 4 bases; unmatched junction nucleotides: 7. The CDR3 DNA sequence: TGCGCCAGCAGCCCCCGACAGGGGGCAGGCTATGGCTACACCTTC. Translation gives CASSPRQGAGYGYTF.

This chain links TRBV11-2 with TRBJ1-6, with D perhaps matching TRBD1 (5 bases). CDR1 and CDR2 from the germline V gene are SGHAT and FQNNGV. V lost 5 bases and J lost 7, with 15 bases in between. CDR3 length: 15 residues. The CDR3 nucleotides are TGTGCCAGCAGCCTTGGGGGGGGTTGGAATTCACCCCTCCACTTT. The encoded protein is CASSLGGGWNSPLHF.

The chain has TRBV5-6 and TRBJ2-4; 8 positions agree with TRBD1. CDR3 length: 19 residues. Per germline, CDR1 SGHDT and CDR2 YYEEEE. Unmatched junction bases numbered 18, after V lost 0 bases and J lost 7 bases. The DNA for the CDR3 is TGTGCCAGCAGCTTGGATCTCGCGCGGCCAGGGGGCGCGGGTAACATTCAGTACTTC. The encoded protein is CASSLDLARPGGAGNIQYF.

This chain links TRBV5-1 with TRBJ1-1; D remains ambiguous. CDR1 is SGHRS and CDR2 is YFSETQ in the germline V gene. The CDR3 contains 14 residues. The ends were cut back, 0 bases at V and 6 bases at J, with 12 bases in the middle. In DNA, the CDR3 is TGCGCCAGCAGCTTGGGTCTGGGAGCAGCTGAAGCTTTCTTT. Translated, it gives CASSLGLGAAEAFF.

The chain is built from TRBV5-1 and TRBJ1-2; D gene unclear. The germline V gene encodes CDR1 SGHRS and CDR2 YFSETQ. This CDR3 region has 12 residues. Trimming took off 3 bases at V and 8 bases at J, with 11 bases between the two ends. CDR3 protein: CASSYGERGYTF. CDR3 in DNA: TGCGCCAGCAGCTACGGGGAGCGCGGCTACACCTTC.

V gene TRBV2 combines with J gene TRBJ2-2; D gene ambiguous. Germline lookup yields CDR1 SNHLY and CDR2 FYNNEI. This CDR3 has 16 amino acids. Trimming removed 3 bases at V and 0 bases at J, with 11 bases between. The CDR3 is CASSDLRATNTGELFF. CDR3 DNA: TGTGCCAGCAGTGATTTGCGCGCGACGAACACCGGGGAGCTGTTTTTT.

The rearrangement links TRBV18 to TRBJ2-7, with TRBD1 as a possible D gene (6 bases). Germline values: CDR1 KGHSH, CDR2 LQKENI. This CDR3 region has 13 residues. V was clipped by 4 bases and J by 2 bases, with 9 bases between them. The DNA for the CDR3 is TGTGCCAGCTCACTGCCAGGGGCCTACGAGCAGTACGTC. It is translated as CASSLPGAYEQYV.

The genes are TRBV27 and TRBJ1-5, with D tentatively TRBD1 (6 bases). The CDR3 has 20 residues. Per the germline V gene, CDR1 is MNHEY and CDR2 is SMNVEV (reference sequence). The germline V and J ends were trimmed by 8 bases and 4 bases, with 33 bases remaining between them. CDR3 sequence (DNA): TGTGCCAGCGGACGTTGGGCAGGGGCCTCCGGGGGGGGAGGTAATCAGCCCCAGCATTTT. This translates into CASGRWAGASGGGGNQPQHF.

This clone was counted a few times. The chain joins TRBV18 to TRBJ1-4, with TRBD1 identical over 8 bases. This CDR3 is built from 16 residues. After removal of 1 base from V and 2 bases from J, the junction contained 3 bases not matched to a gene. Germline CDR1 reads KGHSH; CDR2 reads LQKENI. The CDR3 spells CASSPRQGATNEKLFF. The CDR3 coding sequence is TGTGCCAGCTCACCACGGCAGGGGGCGACTAATGAAAAACTGTTTTTT. The full variable domain, with the rest looked up from reference TRBV18 and TRBJ1-4, is NAGVMQNPRHLVRRRGQEARLRCSPMKGHSHVYWYRQLPEEGLKFMVYLQKENIIDESGMPKERFSAEFPKEGPSILRIQQVVRGDSAAYFCASSPRQGATNEKLFFGSGTQLSVL.

This rearrangement joins TRBV6-5 to TRBJ1-5; D ambiguous. Germline-derived CDR1 and CDR2 are MNHEY and SVGAGI. Deletions cut 0 bases from V and 7 bases from J, with 13 bases between. The CDR3 is 15 residues long. CDR3 DNA sequence: TGTGCCAGCAGTTACTCGAACAGCGTCCGCCAGCCCCAGCATTTT. Translated, it gives CASSYSNSVRQPQHF.

The chain joins TRBV5-1 to TRBJ1-2; 7 nucleotides match TRBD1. The CDR3 loop spans 15 amino acids. V dropped 1 base and J dropped 3; count of bases not matched to a gene: 6. The germline gives CDR1 SGHRS, CDR2 YFSETQ. The DNA for the CDR3 is TGCGCCAGCAGCTTGCAGGGGGTCGGGGACTATGGCTACACCTTC. Its translation: CASSLQGVGDYGYTF.

This clone was observed a few times. The chain is built from TRBV2 and TRBJ1-1; 7 bases map to TRBD1. The CDR3 extends over 13 amino acids. Germline trimming cut 6 bases from V and 7 bases from J; bases unmatched to any gene: 8. In germline, CDR1 is SNHLY, CDR2 FYNNEI. CDR3 sequence: CASSGDSPSEAFF. CDR3 nucleotide sequence: TGTGCCAGCAGCGGGGACAGCCCTAGTGAAGCTTTCTTT. Complete variable domain (other parts from reference TRBV2 and TRBJ1-1): EPEVTQTPSHQVTQMGQEVILRCVPISNHLYFYWYRQILGQKVEFLVSFYNNEISEKSEIFDDQFSVERPDGSNFTLKIRSTKLEDSAMYFCASSGDSPSEAFFGQGTRLTVV.

This chain links TRBV9 with TRBJ1-4, with D unresolved. Germline V gene data show CDR1 as SGDLS and CDR2 as YYNGEE. V lost 1 base to trimming and J lost 7 bases, with 8 bases between them. The CDR3 contains 13 residues. CDR3 DNA: TGTGCCAGCAGCGTAAACCTGGGTGAAAAACTGTTTTTT. Translation gives CASSVNLGEKLFF.

The chain's CDR3 is CASSFVEGNTEAFF. The CDR3 bases are TGCGCCAGCAGCTTCGTGGAAGGGAACACTGAAGCTTTCTTT. The rearrangement uses TRBV5-1 and TRBJ1-1; D gene ambiguous. The germline V gene encodes CDR1 SGHRS and CDR2 YFSETQ. This CDR3 comprises 14 residues. Trimming left V 2 bases short and J 1 base short, with 9 bases between.

The chain uses TRBV7-3 and TRBJ1-2; 8 positions agree with TRBD1. The V gene's germline CDR1 is SGHTA and CDR2 FQGTGA. V shed 2 bases and J 7 bases; nucleotides not matched to a gene: 3. The CDR3 length is 13 residues. CDR3 sequence: CASSLPGGVGYTF. The CDR3 region has the DNA TGTGCCAGCAGCTTACCAGGGGGCGTTGGCTACACCTTC. Variable domain in full (rest from reference TRBV7-3 and TRBJ1-2): GAGVSQTPSNKVTEKGKYVELRCDPISGHTALYWYRQSLGQGPEFLIYFQGTGAADDSGLPNDRFFAVRPEGSVSTLKIQRTERGDSAVYLCASSLPGGVGYTFGSGTRLTVV.